One and the same sample provided the 30 T cell receptor beta chains below, sequenced in a study of T-cell reconstitution after alpha-beta-depleted transplantation in children. A library of TCRbeta sequences, prepared with unique molecular identifiers, was generated. TCRdb used MiXCR to reprocess the PCR reads, holding one entry per CDR3 protein. Found here are around 210,000 distinct CDR3 sequences, under 8.5% of them singletons; the top ten hold around 5%. The sample consisted of PBMCs, taken before TCRalphabeta/CD19-depleted stem cell transplant. These receptor sequences come from a boy aged 2-9 years with acute lymphoblastic leukemia, due to receive a stem cell transplant.

The chain joins TRBV20-1 to TRBJ1-1; tentative D call: TRBD1 (5 bases). Trimming removed 5 bases at V and 1 base at J, with 8 bases between. The germline gives CDR1 DFQATT, CDR2 SNEGSKA (reference sequence). The CDR3 is 12 residues long. The CDR3 region is CSAEGWNTEAFF. The DNA for the CDR3 is TGCAGTGCTGAGGGGTGGAACACTGAAGCTTTCTTT.

The chain is built from TRBV20-1 and TRBJ1-5; tentatively, D is TRBD1 (6 bases). Germline CDR1 reads DFQATT; CDR2 reads SNEGSKA (reference sequence). V dropped 6 bases and J dropped 4 bases, with 19 bases sitting between them. This CDR3 contains 15 residues. For the CDR3, the DNA is TGCAGTGCCGAATGGGCAGGTCAGGGGAATCAGCCCCAGCATTTT. As protein: CSAEWAGQGNQPQHF.

There are many counts of this clonotype. The chain links TRBV12-3 or TRBV12-4 to TRBJ2-1; possible D gene TRBD2, 5 bases. V was pared by 2 bases and J by 7 bases, with 18 bases between. The length of the CDR3 is 16 residues. The CDR3 region is CASSLYSGRGRNEQFF. CDR3 in DNA: TGTGCCAGCAGTTTATACTCCGGGCGAGGGAGAAATGAGCAGTTCTTC.

This clonotype occurred many times. The V and J genes are TRBV27 and TRBJ1-5, with a tentative D call TRBD1 (6 bases). The CDR3 totals 15 residues. The V end was cut by 2 bases, the J end by 4 bases, with 12 bases between. CDR1 and CDR2 from the germline V gene are MNHEY and SMNVEV (reference sequence). The CDR3 DNA sequence: TGTGCCAGCAGTTTAGATTTGGGGGCTAATCAGCCCCAGCATTTT. The encoded protein is CASSLDLGANQPQHF.

This clonotype was found many times. The chain carries TRBV2 and TRBJ1-1; D gene ambiguous. Per the germline V gene, CDR1 is SNHLY and CDR2 is FYNNEI. V gave up 6 bases and J gave up 4 bases, with 15 bases separating them. The length of the CDR3 is 14 residues. Here the CDR3 DNA reads TGTGCCAGCAGGTGGGGAGCGGAGAGCACTGAAGCTTTCTTT. Translating it yields CASRWGAESTEAFF.

About this clonotype: One base away lies a much larger clone, so this may be a sequencing read error. CDR3 sequence (DNA): TGTGCCAGCAGTGAATCCGCGACCAATGGGCAGTTCTTC. Protein product: CASSESATNGQFF. The chain is built from TRBV6-4 and TRBJ2-1; D unresolved. This CDR3 region has 13 residues. CDR1 is MRHNA, CDR2 SNTAGT, per germline.

This clonotype was detected many times. This sequence joins TRBV25-1 and TRBJ2-6; TRBD1 agrees at 7 bases. The CDR3 totals 18 residues. V was clipped by 0 bases and J by 2 bases; unmatched bases: 7. Germline V gene lookup returns CDR1 MGHDK and CDR2 SYGVNS. The CDR3 sequence: CASSEYGTGVTGANVLTF. DNA of the CDR3: TGTGCCAGCAGTGAATACGGCACAGGGGTTACTGGGGCCAACGTCCTGACTTTC.

This clonotype was detected ten times or more. The gene calls are TRBV28 and TRBJ2-3, with 7 bases fitting TRBD2. CDR3 size: 18 residues. The V and J ends lost 8 bases and 0 bases, in that order; junction bases with no gene match: 17. Germline V gene lookup returns CDR1 MDHEN and CDR2 SYDVKM. This chain's CDR3 is CASHRAGKSLGSTDTQYF. Here the CDR3 DNA reads TGTGCCAGCCATCGAGCGGGGAAAAGCCTGGGAAGCACAGATACGCAGTATTTT.

This clonotype was observed a handful of times. The gene calls are TRBV20-1 and TRBJ2-1; TRBD2 might be the D (6 bases). Between the trimmed V and J ends, which lost 6 bases and 4 bases, there was a span of 22 bases. The CDR3 covers 16 residues. Germline V lookup: CDR1 DFQATT, CDR2 SNEGSKA (reference sequence). CDR3 region: CSAPQAGTSIYNEQFF. The CDR3 DNA reads TGCAGTGCCCCCCAGGCCGGGACTTCCATTTACAATGAGCAGTTCTTC.

This clonotype was seen at least ten times. V gene TRBV6-1 combines with J gene TRBJ2-1; 10 nucleotides align to TRBD2. The V and J ends lost 5 bases and 10 bases, in that order; junction bases with no gene match: 11. The CDR3 has 15 amino acids. Looked up from germline, CDR1 is MNHNS and CDR2 is SASEGT. The CDR3 sequence is CASSPNSALAGEQFF. CDR3 in DNA: TGTGCCAGCAGTCCCAATTCGGCACTAGCGGGGGAGCAGTTCTTC.

This clonotype was seen repeatedly, ten times or more. The rearrangement uses TRBV12-3 or TRBV12-4 and TRBJ2-3, with TRBD2 matching over 8 bases. V gave up 6 bases and J gave up 2 bases; unmatched junction bases: 4. CDR3 length: 14 amino acids. The CDR3 sequence: CASRQAGATDTQYF. CDR3 bases: TGTGCCAGCAGGCAAGCGGGGGCCACAGATACGCAGTATTTT.

The CDR3 bases are TGTGCCAGCAGCCAAAGTGGGGGGGCAACTAATGAAAAACTGTTTTTT. Translating gives CASSQSGGATNEKLFF. The rearrangement uses TRBV4-2 and TRBJ1-4, with D tentatively TRBD1 (5 bases). The CDR3 has 16 amino acids. Per germline, CDR1 LGHNA and CDR2 YNFKEQ. V was cut by 2 bases and J by 0 bases, with 10 bases left in between.

This clonotype has ten or more counts. CDR3 sequence: CSVAPSGGSGANVLTF. The CDR3 nucleotides read TGCAGCGTTGCCCCTAGCGGGGGCTCTGGGGCCAACGTCCTGACTTTC. The chain recombines TRBV29-1 with TRBJ2-6, with 10 nucleotides matching TRBD2. Trimming cost V 4 bases and J 0 bases; bases outside gene matches: 3. This CDR3 spans 16 amino acids. Germline CDR1 is SQVTM and CDR2 is ANQGSEA.

At least ten counts were recorded for this clonotype. This chain joins TRBV2 and TRBJ2-1; 8 positions agree with TRBD1. Germline CDR1 SNHLY, CDR2 FYNNEI. The CDR3 is 16 residues long. Losses at the gene ends were 4 bases for V and 4 bases for J; bases not matched to a gene: 9. The CDR3 reads CASSVRNRGFYNEQFF. Here the CDR3 DNA reads TGTGCCAGCAGTGTCCGAAACAGGGGGTTTTACAATGAGCAGTTCTTC.

This clonotype came up a few times. The chain carries TRBV29-1 and TRBJ1-4; D unclear. The V gene's germline CDR1 is SQVTM and CDR2 ANQGSEA. The CDR3 is 11 amino acids. The V end was cut by 2 bases, the J end by 14 bases, with 12 bases between. This CDR3 reads CSVETASVLFF. The CDR3 bases are TGCAGCGTTGAAACCGCCTCGGTCCTGTTTTTT.

Many counts were recorded for this clonotype. The chain employs TRBV25-1 and TRBJ2-7, with D unresolved. Germline V gives CDR1 MGHDK, CDR2 SYGVNS. The CDR3 is 14 amino acids. With 8 bases removed from V and 2 bases from J, the gap between germline ends came to 16 bases. The CDR3 sequence is CASGVKQNAYEQYF. CDR3 DNA: TGTGCCAGCGGGGTGAAACAAAATGCCTACGAGCAGTACTTC.

This clonotype was observed a handful of times. V gene TRBV27 combines with J gene TRBJ2-2; 8 bases agree with TRBD2. The CDR3 is made up of 16 amino acids. The V and J ends lost 5 bases and 3 bases, in that order; junction bases with no gene match: 8. In germline, CDR1 is MNHEY, CDR2 SMNVEV (reference sequence). CDR3 nucleotide sequence: TGTGCCAGCAGTCGTCGGGAGGGGATACACACCGGGGAGCTGTTTTTT. It yields the protein CASSRREGIHTGELFF.

There are many counts of this clonotype. The chain couples TRBV7-3 to TRBJ2-2; 7 bases line up with TRBD1. The CDR3 runs to 15 residues. Germline V CDR1 and CDR2: SGHTA, FQGTGA. The ends lost 4 bases at V and 4 bases at J; junction bases unmatched: 6. CDR3 loop: CASSSDRVPTGELFF. The CDR3 DNA is TGTGCCAGCAGCTCCGACAGGGTTCCCACCGGGGAGCTGTTTTTT.

This clonotype came up many times. V and J are TRBV20-1 and TRBJ2-7; 9 bases match TRBD1. Germline trimming cut 1 base from V and 3 bases from J; bases unmatched to any gene: 10. CDR3 length: 16 residues. Germline V gives CDR1 DFQATT, CDR2 SNEGSKA (reference sequence). CDR3 sequence reads: CSARGTPGQGIYEQYF. The CDR3 DNA is TGCAGTGCTAGAGGAACTCCGGGACAGGGTATCTACGAGCAGTACTTC.

Ten or more counts support this clonotype. This chain links TRBV25-1 with TRBJ1-3; D unresolved. The germline gives CDR1 MGHDK, CDR2 SYGVNS. The CDR3 sequence is 15 residues long. V lost 0 bases and J lost 2, with 8 bases in between. Here the CDR3 DNA reads TGTGCCAGCAGTGAATATCCGGGCCCTGGAAACACCATATATTTT. The encoded protein is CASSEYPGPGNTIYF.

This clonotype was detected ten times or more. The chain carries TRBV12-3 or TRBV12-4 and TRBJ1-5; D remains unclear. This CDR3 contains 14 residues. V was cut by 6 bases and J by 6 bases, with 15 bases left in between. The CDR3 DNA reads TGTGCCAGCAGCCTAGAGGGAAGCGGTCAGCCCCAGCATTTT. As protein: CASSLEGSGQPQHF.

The table lists this clonotype with many counts. The chain has TRBV28 and TRBJ2-3; 11 bases fit TRBD2. The CDR3 extends over 16 amino acids. Losses at the gene ends were 4 bases for V and 2 bases for J; bases not matched to a gene: 5. Germline V gene lookup returns CDR1 MDHEN and CDR2 SYDVKM. The CDR3 spells CASSSPLAGDTDTQYF. The DNA of the CDR3 is TGTGCCAGCAGTTCGCCACTAGCGGGAGACACAGATACGCAGTATTTT.

This clonotype was recorded at least ten times. This rearrangement joins TRBV20-1 to TRBJ2-1; the match to TRBD2 covers 8 bases. J gave up 6 bases and V 6 bases, and 10 bases lay outside the gene matches. The CDR3 is 14 amino acids. Germline V lookup: CDR1 DFQATT, CDR2 SNEGSKA (reference sequence). CDR3 region: CSAVRLAMTNEQFF. DNA for the CDR3: TGCAGTGCCGTCCGACTAGCGATGACCAATGAGCAGTTCTTC.

This clonotype occurred many times. CDR3 protein: CASSAGISGNTIYF. CDR3 nucleotide sequence: TGTGCCAGCAGCGCCGGGATCTCTGGAAACACCATATATTTT. The V call is TRBV21-1, the J call TRBJ1-3. TRBV21-1 is reported as a pseudogene. The CDR3 consists of 14 residues.

This clonotype has more than one count but fewer than ten. The V and J genes are TRBV27 and TRBJ1-2; D is undetermined. The CDR3 length is 13 residues. Germline V gene lookup returns CDR1 MNHEY and CDR2 SMNVEV (reference sequence). V gave up 5 bases and J gave up 3 bases, with 10 bases separating them. The CDR3 protein is CASSRPGDYGYTF. DNA of the CDR3: TGTGCCAGCAGTCGGCCTGGGGACTATGGCTACACCTTC.

The V call is TRBV4-2, the J call TRBJ1-2; D not certain. With 0 bases removed from V and 7 bases from J, the gap between germline ends came to 12 bases. Germline CDR1 reads LGHNA; CDR2 reads YNFKEQ. This CDR3 has 14 amino acids. CDR3 loop: CASSQDLSRAGYTF. Written as DNA, the CDR3 is TGTGCCAGCAGCCAAGATTTGAGTCGGGCTGGCTACACCTTC.

This clonotype was recorded at least ten times. J is TRBJ1-6 and V is TRBV20-1; D is uncertain. Trimming shortened V by 5 bases and J by 0 bases, and 11 bases separated the two germline ends. Germline V gives CDR1 DFQATT, CDR2 SNEGSKA (reference sequence). The CDR3 runs 15 residues. The CDR3, as DNA: TGCAGTGCTTTCTCCCATAGCTCCTATAATTCACCCCTCCACTTT. This codes for CSAFSHSSYNSPLHF.

This clonotype was detected ten times or more. The rearrangement links TRBV7-2 to TRBJ2-2; the D is unclear. The CDR3 is 15 amino acids. Germline V CDR1 and CDR2: SGHTA, FQGNSA. V lost 6 bases, J lost 1 base, and 12 bases lay in between. This CDR3 reads CASSLSTGNTGELFF. The CDR3 coding sequence is TGTGCCAGCAGTTTATCGACTGGGAACACCGGGGAGCTGTTTTTT.

The chain employs TRBV7-9 and TRBJ2-3; D possibly matches TRBD1 or TRBD2 (5 bases each). The CDR3 extends over 17 amino acids. Trimming pared 4 bases from V and 2 bases from J, leaving 19 bases between. Germline V gene sequence: CDR1 SEHNR, CDR2 FQNEAQ (reference sequence). CDR3 region: CASSSLGRGEFTDTQYF. The CDR3 nucleotides read TGTGCCAGCAGCTCCCTAGGTAGGGGAGAATTCACAGATACGCAGTATTTT.

The CDR3 nucleotides are TGTGCCAGCAGCTTGAGGGGATTTGGCTACACCTTC. It translates to CASSLRGFGYTF. V is TRBV11-2 and J is TRBJ1-2; D possibly corresponds to TRBD1 (5 bases). Germline V lookup: CDR1 SGHAT, CDR2 FQNNGV. CDR3 size: 12 residues. The V end lost 3 bases, the J end lost 7 bases, and 9 bases lay between the germline ends.